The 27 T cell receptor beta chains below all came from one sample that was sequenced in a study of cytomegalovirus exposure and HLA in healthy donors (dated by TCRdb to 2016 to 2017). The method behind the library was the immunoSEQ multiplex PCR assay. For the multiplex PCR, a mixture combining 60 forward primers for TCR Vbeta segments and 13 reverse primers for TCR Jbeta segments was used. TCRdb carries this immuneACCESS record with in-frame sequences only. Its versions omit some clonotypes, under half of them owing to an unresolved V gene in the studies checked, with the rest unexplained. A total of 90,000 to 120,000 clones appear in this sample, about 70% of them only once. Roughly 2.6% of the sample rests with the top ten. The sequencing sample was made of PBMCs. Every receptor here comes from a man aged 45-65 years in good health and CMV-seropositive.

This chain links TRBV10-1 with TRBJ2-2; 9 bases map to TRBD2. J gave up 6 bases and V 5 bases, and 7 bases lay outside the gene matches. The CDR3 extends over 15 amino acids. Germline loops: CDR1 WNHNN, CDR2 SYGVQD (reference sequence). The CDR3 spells CASSPFAGGAGELFF. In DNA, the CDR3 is TGCGCCAGCAGTCCCTTTGCGGGGGGGGCCGGGGAGCTGTTTTTT.

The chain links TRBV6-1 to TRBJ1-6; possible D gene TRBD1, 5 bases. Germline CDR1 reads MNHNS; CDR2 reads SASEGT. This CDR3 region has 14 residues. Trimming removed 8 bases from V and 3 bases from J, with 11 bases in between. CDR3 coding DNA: TGTGCCAGCTGGGGGGGGAACTATAATTCACCCCTCCACTTT. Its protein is CASWGGNYNSPLHF.

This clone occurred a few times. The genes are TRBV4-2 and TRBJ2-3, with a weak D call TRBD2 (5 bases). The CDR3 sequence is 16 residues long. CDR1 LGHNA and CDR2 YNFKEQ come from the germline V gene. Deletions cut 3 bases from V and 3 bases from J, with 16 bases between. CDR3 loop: CASSHDARRSTDTQYF. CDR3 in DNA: TGTGCCAGCAGCCATGATGCACGGAGGTCTACAGATACGCAGTATTTT.

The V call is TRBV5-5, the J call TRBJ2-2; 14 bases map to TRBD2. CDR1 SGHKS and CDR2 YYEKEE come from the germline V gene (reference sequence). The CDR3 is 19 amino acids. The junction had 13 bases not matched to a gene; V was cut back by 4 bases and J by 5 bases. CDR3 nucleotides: TGTGCCAGCAGCCCCAGACTAGCGGGAGGGCCGAGAGGAACCGGGGAGCTGTTTTTT. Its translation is CASSPRLAGGPRGTGELFF.

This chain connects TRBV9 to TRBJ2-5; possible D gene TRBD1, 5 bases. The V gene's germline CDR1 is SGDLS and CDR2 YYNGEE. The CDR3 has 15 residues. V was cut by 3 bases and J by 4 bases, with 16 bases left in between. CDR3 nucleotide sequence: TGTGCCAGCAGCGCCGTAGGGGCCCAAGGAGAGACCCAGTACTTC. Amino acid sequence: CASSAVGAQGETQYF.

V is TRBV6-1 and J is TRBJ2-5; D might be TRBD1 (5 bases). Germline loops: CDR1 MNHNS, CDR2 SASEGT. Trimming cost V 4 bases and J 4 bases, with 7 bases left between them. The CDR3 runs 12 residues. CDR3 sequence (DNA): TGTGCCAGCAGTGGACAGATAGAGACCCAGTACTTC. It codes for CASSGQIETQYF.

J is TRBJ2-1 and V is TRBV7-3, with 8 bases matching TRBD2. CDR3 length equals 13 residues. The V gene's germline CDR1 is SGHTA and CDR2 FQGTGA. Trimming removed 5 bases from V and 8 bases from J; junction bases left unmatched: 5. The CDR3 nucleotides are TGTGCCAGCAGCCTTTACGGGGGGGATGAGCAGTTCTTC. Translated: CASSLYGGDEQFF. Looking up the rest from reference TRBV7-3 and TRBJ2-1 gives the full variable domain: GAGVSQTPSNKVTEKGKYVELRCDPISGHTALYWYRQSLGQGPEFLIYFQGTGAADDSGLPNDRFFAVRPEGSVSTLKIQRTERGDSAVYLCASSLYGGDEQFFGPGTRLTVL.

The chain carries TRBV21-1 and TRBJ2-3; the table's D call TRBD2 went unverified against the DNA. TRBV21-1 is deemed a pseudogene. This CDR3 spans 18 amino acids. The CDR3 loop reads CASSKGSKLAGDSDTQYF. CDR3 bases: TGTGCCAGCAGCAAAGGGTCTAAGCTAGCGGGGGATTCAGATACGCAGTATTTT.

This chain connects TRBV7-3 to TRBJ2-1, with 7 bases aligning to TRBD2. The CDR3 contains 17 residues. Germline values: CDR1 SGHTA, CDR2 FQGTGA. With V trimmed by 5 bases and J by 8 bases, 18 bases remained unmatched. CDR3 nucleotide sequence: TGTGCCAGCAGCCCATCCTTGGCGGGGGTTGGGTGGGATGAGCAGTTCTTC. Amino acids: CASSPSLAGVGWDEQFF.

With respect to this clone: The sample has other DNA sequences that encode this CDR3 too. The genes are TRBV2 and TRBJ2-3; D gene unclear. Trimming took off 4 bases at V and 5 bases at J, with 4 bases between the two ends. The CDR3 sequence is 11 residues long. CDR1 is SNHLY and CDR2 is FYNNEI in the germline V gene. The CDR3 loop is CASSGRDTQYF. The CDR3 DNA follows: TGTGCCAGCAGTGGTAGAGATACGCAGTATTTT.

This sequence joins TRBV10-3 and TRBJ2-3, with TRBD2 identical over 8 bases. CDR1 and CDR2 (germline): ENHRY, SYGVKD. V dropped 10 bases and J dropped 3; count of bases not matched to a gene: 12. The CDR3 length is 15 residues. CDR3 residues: CATDGRGGRTDTQYF. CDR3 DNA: TGTGCCACCGATGGCCGCGGGGGGCGAACAGATACGCAGTATTTT.

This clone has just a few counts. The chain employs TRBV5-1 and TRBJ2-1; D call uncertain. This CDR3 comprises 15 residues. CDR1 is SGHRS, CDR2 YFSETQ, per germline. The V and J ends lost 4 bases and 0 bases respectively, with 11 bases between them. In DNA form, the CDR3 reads TGCGCCAGCAGCCTTAGTATAAGCTCCTACAATGAGCAGTTCTTC. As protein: CASSLSISSYNEQFF.

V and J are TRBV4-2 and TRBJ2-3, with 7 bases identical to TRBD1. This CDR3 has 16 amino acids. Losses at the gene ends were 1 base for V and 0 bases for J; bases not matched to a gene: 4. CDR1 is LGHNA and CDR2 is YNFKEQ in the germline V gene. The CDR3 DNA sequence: TGTGCCAGCAGCCAAGCGGGACAGCGCAGCACAGATACGCAGTATTTT. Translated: CASSQAGQRSTDTQYF.

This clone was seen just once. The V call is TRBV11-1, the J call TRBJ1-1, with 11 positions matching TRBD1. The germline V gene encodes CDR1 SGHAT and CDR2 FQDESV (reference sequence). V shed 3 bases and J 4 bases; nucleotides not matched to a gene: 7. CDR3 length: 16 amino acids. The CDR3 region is CASSFHGTGGSTEAFF. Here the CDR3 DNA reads TGTGCCAGCAGCTTCCATGGGACAGGGGGGAGCACTGAAGCTTTCTTT.

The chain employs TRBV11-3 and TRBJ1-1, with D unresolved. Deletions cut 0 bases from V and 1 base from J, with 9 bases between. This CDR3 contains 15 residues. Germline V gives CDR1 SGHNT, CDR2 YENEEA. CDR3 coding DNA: TGTGCCAGCAGCTTAGATCCGAGCCCGAACACTGAAGCTTTCTTT. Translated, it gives CASSLDPSPNTEAFF.

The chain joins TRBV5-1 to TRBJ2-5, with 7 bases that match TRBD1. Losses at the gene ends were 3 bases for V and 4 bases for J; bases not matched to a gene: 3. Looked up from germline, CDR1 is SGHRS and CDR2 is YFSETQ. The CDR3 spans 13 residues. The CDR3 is CASSSGQLETQYF. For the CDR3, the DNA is TGCGCCAGCAGCTCGGGACAGTTAGAGACCCAGTACTTC.

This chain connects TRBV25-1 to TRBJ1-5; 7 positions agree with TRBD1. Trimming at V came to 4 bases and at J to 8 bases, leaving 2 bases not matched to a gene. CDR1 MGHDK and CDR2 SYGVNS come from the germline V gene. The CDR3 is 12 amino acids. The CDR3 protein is CASSGTGEPQHF. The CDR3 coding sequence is TGTGCCAGCAGTGGAACAGGGGAGCCCCAGCATTTT.

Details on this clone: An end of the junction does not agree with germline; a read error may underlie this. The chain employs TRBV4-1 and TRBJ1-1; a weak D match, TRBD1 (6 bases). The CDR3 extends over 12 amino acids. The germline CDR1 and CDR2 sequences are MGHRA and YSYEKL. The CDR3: CASGQEGGEAFF. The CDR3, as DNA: TGCGCCAGCGGCCAAGAAGGGGGTGAAGCTTTCTTT.

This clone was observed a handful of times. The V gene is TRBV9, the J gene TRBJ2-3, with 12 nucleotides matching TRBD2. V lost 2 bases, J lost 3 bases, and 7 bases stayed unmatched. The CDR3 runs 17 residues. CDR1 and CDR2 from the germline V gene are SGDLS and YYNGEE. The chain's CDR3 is CASSVSLAGGATDTQYF. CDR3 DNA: TGTGCCAGCAGCGTGAGCCTAGCGGGGGGGGCTACAGATACGCAGTATTTT.

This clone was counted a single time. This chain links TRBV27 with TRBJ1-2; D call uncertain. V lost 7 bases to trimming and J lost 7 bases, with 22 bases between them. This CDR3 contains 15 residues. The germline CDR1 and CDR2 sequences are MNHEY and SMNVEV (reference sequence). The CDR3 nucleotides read TGTGCCAGCACCTCCCCCCCTCTAACTTCTTTTGGCTACACCTTC. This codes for CASTSPPLTSFGYTF.

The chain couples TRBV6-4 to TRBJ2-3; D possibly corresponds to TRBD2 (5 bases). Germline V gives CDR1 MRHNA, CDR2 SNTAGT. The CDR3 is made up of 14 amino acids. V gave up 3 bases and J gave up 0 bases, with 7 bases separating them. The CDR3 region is CASSEEDSTDTQYF. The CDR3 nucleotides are TGTGCCAGCAGTGAGGAGGATAGCACAGATACGCAGTATTTT.

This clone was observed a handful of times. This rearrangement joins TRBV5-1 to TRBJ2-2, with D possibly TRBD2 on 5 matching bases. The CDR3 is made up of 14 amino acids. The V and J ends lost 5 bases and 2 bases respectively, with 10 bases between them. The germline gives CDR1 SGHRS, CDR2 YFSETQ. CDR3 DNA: TGCGCCAGCAGAGTAGACTATAACACCGGGGAGCTGTTTTTT. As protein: CASRVDYNTGELFF.

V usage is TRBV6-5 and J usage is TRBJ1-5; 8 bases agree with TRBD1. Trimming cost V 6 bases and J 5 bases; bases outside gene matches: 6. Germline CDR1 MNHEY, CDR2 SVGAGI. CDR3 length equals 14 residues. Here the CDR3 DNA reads TGTGCCAGCAGGACAGGGGCAGATGATCAGCCCCAGCATTTT. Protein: CASRTGADDQPQHF.

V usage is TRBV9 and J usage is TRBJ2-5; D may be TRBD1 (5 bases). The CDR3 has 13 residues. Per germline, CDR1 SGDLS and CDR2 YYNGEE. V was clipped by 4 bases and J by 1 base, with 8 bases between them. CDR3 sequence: CASSTGIQETQYF. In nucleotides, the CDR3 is TGTGCCAGCAGCACAGGAATCCAAGAGACCCAGTACTTC.

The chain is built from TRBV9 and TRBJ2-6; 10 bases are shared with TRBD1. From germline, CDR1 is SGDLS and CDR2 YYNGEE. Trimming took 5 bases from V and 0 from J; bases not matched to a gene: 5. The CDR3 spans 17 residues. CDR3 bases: TGTGCCAGCAGATTTAGGACAGGGGGCTCTGGGGCCAACGTCCTGACTTTC. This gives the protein CASRFRTGGSGANVLTF.

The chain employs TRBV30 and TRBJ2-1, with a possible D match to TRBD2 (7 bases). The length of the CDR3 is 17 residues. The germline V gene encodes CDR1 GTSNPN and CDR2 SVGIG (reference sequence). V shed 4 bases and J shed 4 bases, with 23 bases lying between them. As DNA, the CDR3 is TGTGCCTGGAAAGACATAAAGGGGGGACTAAGATACAATGAGCAGTTCTTC. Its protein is CAWKDIKGGLRYNEQFF. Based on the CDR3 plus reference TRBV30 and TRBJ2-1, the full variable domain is SQTIHQWPATLVQPVGSPLSLECTVEGTSNPNLYWYRQAAGRGLQLLFYSVGIGQISSEVPQNLSASRPQDRQFILSSKKLLLSDSGFYLCAWKDIKGGLRYNEQFFGPGTRLTVL.

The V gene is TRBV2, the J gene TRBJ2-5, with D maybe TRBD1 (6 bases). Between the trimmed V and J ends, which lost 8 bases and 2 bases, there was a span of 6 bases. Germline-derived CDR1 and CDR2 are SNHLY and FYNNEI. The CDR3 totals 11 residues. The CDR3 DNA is TGTGCCAGCCAGGGGCAAGAGACCCAGTACTTC. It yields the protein CASQGQETQYF.